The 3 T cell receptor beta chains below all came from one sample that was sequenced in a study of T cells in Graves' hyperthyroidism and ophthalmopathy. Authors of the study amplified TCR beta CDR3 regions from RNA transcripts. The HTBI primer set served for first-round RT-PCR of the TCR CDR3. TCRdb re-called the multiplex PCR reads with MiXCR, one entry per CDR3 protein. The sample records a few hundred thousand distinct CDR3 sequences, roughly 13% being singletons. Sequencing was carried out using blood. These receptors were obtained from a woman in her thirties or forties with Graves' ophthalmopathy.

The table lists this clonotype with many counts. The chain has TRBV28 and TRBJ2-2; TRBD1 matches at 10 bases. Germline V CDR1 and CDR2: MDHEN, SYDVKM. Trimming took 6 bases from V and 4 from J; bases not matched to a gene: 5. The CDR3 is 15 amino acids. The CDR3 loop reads CASRRQGASTGELFF. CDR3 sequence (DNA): TGTGCCAGCAGAAGACAGGGGGCGAGCACCGGGGAGCTGTTTTTT.

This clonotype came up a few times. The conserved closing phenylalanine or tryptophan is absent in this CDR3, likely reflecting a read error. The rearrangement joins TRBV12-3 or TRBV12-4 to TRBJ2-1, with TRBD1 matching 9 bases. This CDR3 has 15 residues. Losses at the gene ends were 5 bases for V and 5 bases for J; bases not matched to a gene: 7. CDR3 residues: CASSPGQGGDNEQFL. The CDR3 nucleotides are TGTGCCAGCAGTCCGGGACAGGGAGGAGACAATGAGCAGTTCTTA.

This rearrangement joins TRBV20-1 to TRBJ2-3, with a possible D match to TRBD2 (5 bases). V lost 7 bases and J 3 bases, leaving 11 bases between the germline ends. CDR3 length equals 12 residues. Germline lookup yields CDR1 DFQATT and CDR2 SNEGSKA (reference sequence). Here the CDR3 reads CSVGEPTDTQYF. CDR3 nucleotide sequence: TGCAGTGTCGGGGAGCCTACAGATACGCAGTATTTT.